This paragraph covers one T cell receptor (beta chain) sequence. Its target is not known. Here immunoSEQ multiplex PCR was the method, and the copy in TCRdb shows in-frame clones only, minus some. Here the sample spans about 110,000 clones, around 68% being singletons. The data were taken from a study of shared clonotypes between healthy human individuals. The donors, healthy adults who were HIV-negative, had experienced no recent acute infections or vaccinations. Study results and caveats: Inspection by rarefaction showed sorted-subset sequencing to be incomplete despite large depth. Clonotype sharing among donors likely depends on sequencing depth. In having few donors, the study represented limited genetic and exposure-history diversity.

The CDR3 runs to 17 residues. The germline gives CDR1 MGHDK, CDR2 SYGVNS. Trimming took 1 base from V and 9 from J, leaving 19 bases between them. Sequenced material: memory CD8+ T cells sorted from blood. Indicated subset: CD45RO+ cells pooled with CCR7-negative TemRA cells. This clonotype originated in a woman in her thirties in good health. The rearrangement joins TRBV25-1 to TRBJ1-6, with D hard to call. This CDR3 is CASSELIKGQTFSPLHF. CDR3 sequence (DNA): TGTGCCAGCAGTGAATTGATAAAAGGGCAGACGTTTTCACCCCTCCACTTT.